This T cell receptor beta chain was observed in a study of T cell changes during pregnancy in multiple sclerosis. The CDR3 has 13 amino acids. V lost 6 bases to trimming and J lost 8 bases; unmatched junction nucleotides: 7. The germline V gene has CDR1 MDHEN and CDR2 SYDVKM. Method: immunoSEQ multiplex PCR; TCRdb's copy keeps in-frame clones and lacks some. The sample has tens of thousands of clones, around 92% seen once. The TCR sequence derives from a female donor in good health, enrolled as a control in a pregnancy study. V is TRBV28 and J is TRBJ1-1; 9 bases align to TRBD1. The source was peripheral blood, collected in the third trimester of pregnancy. The CDR3 DNA sequence: TGTGCCAGCAGGGGGACAGGGATGGGGGAAGCTTTCTTT. Protein: CASRGTGMGEAFF.